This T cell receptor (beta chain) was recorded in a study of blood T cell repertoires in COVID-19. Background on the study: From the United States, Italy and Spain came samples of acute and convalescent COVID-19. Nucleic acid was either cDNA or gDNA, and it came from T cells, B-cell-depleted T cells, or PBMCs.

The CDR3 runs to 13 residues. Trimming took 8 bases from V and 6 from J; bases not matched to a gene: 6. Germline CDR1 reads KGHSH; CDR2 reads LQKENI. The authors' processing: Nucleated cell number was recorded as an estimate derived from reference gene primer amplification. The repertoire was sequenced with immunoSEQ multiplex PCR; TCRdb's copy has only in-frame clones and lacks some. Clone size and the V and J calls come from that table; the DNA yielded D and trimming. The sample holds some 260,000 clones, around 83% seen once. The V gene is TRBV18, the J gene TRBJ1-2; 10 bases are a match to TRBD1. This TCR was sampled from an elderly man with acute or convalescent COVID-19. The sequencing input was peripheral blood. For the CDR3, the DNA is TGTGCCAGCACAGAGGACAGGGGGAATGGCTACACCTTC. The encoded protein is CASTEDRGNGYTF.